A selection of T cell receptor beta chains follows, all from one sample in a study of blood T cells in healthy people across ages. TCRdb re-derived calls from the 5' RACE reads in MiXCR, one entry per CDR3 protein. Of about 970,000 distinct CDR3 sequences listed, 51% were seen once; the top ten hold roughly a fifth. Sequencing input: blood. The receptors were sampled from a woman aged 60-75 years in good health. The CDR3 runs from the conserved cysteine through the conserved F or W. The order of the fields is clone size, J gene, V gene, CDR3 length, D gene, CDR3 protein, CDR3 DNA. A D gene is named only where the DNA matches it firmly. Some rows have no size entry. The others give once, few or many, or a class for an expanded clone.

NA | TRBJ2-4 | TRBV5-1 | 15 | NA | CASSFVQGALDIQYF | TGCGCCAGCAGCTTCGTACAGGGAGCCCTTGACATTCAGTACTTC
NA | TRBJ2-1 | TRBV27 | 14 | NA | CASSQGDRHNEQFF | TGTGCCAGCAGTCAAGGGGACCGACACAATGAGCAGTTCTTT
NA | TRBJ2-1 | TRBV5-1 | 19 | TRBD2 | CASSPLFTSGRTSYNEQFF | TGCGCCAGCAGTCCCCTCTTTACTAGCGGGAGGACCTCCTACAATGAGCAGTTCTTC
once | TRBJ2-5 | TRBV20-1 | 15 | NA | CSARDLFAPEETQYF | TGCAGTGCTAGAGATCTCTTTGCCCCTGAAGAGACCCAGTACTTC
NA | TRBJ1-5 | TRBV7-9 | 15 | NA | CASTEGRYSNQPQHF | TGTGCCAGTACCGAGGGTAGGTATAGCAATCAGCCCCAGCATTTT
NA | TRBJ2-1 | TRBV27 | 13 | NA | CASTPLAGGEQFF | TGTGCCAGCACCCCATTAGCAGGTGGTGAGCAGTTCTTC
few | TRBJ2-5 | TRBV12-3/TRBV12-4 | 15 | NA | CASNQGGPIGETQYF | TGTGCCAGCAATCAGGGCGGCCCAATAGGGGAGACCCAGTACTTC
few | TRBJ1-2 | TRBV12-3/TRBV12-4 | 12 | NA | CASSFREIGYTF | TGTGCCAGCAGTTTTAGGGAGATCGGCTACACCTTC
NA | TRBJ1-1 | TRBV28 | 12 | NA | CASSTKYTEAFF | TGTGCCAGCAGTACCAAGTACACTGAAGCTTTCTTT
NA | TRBJ2-6 | TRBV6-1 | 17 | NA | CASTEREDNPGANVLTF | TGTGCCAGCACCGAGAGGGAGGATAACCCTGGGGCCAACGTCCTGACTTTC
once | TRBJ2-1 | TRBV28 | 12 | NA | CASSQVTQGQFF | TGTGCCAGCAGTCAGGTGACTCAGGGGCAGTTCTTC
many | TRBJ2-5 | TRBV7-2 | 12 | NA | CASSLKGETQYF | TGTGCCAGCAGTTTAAAGGGGGAGACCCAGTACTTC
few | TRBJ2-1 | TRBV14 | 16 | NA | CASSRGSGTPYNEQFF | TGTGCCAGCAGCCGGGGCTCCGGGACTCCCTACAATGAGCAGTTCTTC
NA | TRBJ2-7 | TRBV6-5 | 13 | NA | CASSYVRAGEQYF | TGTGCCAGCAGTTACGTACGGGCAGGAGAGCAGTACTTC
NA | TRBJ2-7 | TRBV25-1 | 11 | NA | CASSEANEQYF | TGTGCCAGCAGCGAAGCAAACGAGCAGTACTTC
NA | TRBJ2-5 | TRBV11-2 | 15 | TRBD2 | CASSTGLAEGETQYF | TGTGCCAGCAGCACGGGACTAGCGGAGGGGGAGACCCAGTACTTC
few | TRBJ1-1 | TRBV28 | 11 | NA | CASDGNTEAFF | TGTGCCAGCGACGGGAACACTGAAGCTTTCTTT
NA | TRBJ2-7 | TRBV7-2 | 15 | NA | CASSLVWGALYEQYF | TGTGCCAGCAGCTTAGTATGGGGGGCACTCTACGAGCAGTACTTC
NA | TRBJ2-7 | TRBV20-1 | 14 | TRBD1 | CSARDRDRGHEQYF | TGCAGTGCTAGAGACCGGGACAGGGGCCACGAGCAGTACTTC